The clone carrying this T cell receptor (beta chain) was picked up a small number of times. The authors built TCR beta libraries using iRepertoire HTBI primers and Arm-PCR of CDR3 regions. TCRdb processed the multiplex PCR reads anew with MiXCR; each CDR3 protein has one entry. The sample gives a few hundred thousand distinct CDR3 sequences, 15% of which show up once; around 7.6% is in the top ten. This sample is drawn from a study of regulatory T cells in long-lasting Graves disease. Overall study context: Antithyroid drugs had been taken by newly diagnosed Graves' patients for under 3 months.

Germline V gives CDR1 MDHEN, CDR2 SYDVKM. The CDR3 spans 12 residues. Trimming stripped 5 bases from V and 5 bases from J, with 9 bases between. Documented time point: newly diagnosed GD, antithyroid drugs for less than 3 months. Following extraction of RNA from PBMCs, that RNA was used to make the TCR library. This sample was also put to use in a study of T cells in Graves' hyperthyroidism and ophthalmopathy.

The sequencing used peripheral blood mononuclear cells (PBMCs), collected at new diagnosis, from a patient treated with antithyroid drugs. The rearrangement uses TRBV28 and TRBJ2-5; no reliable D call. This TCR was sampled from a middle-aged woman with Graves disease. CDR3 coding DNA: TGTGCCAGCAGTGAAGTTCCGGAGACCCAGTACTTC. Protein product: CASSEVPETQYF.